The text below deals with one T cell receptor beta chain. As yet, its antigen is unknown. V shed 2 bases and J shed 2 bases, with 17 bases lying between them. Germline values: CDR1 DFQATT, CDR2 SNEGSKA (reference sequence). This CDR3 contains 16 residues. These data belong to a study of glioma-infiltrating T cells. Study as a whole: Glioblastomas were WHO grade IV, sampled at first diagnosis; low-grade were grade II.

General study points: Tissue-blood divergence was below expectation in non-neoplastic patients, above in gliomas. Signature shared blood CDR3 motifs were enriched in low-divergence and depleted in high-divergence patients.

TCR alpha and beta CDR3 regions were amplified from RNA using iRepertoire nested multiplex PCR. Tissue mRNA or PBMC total RNA, roughly 100-400 ng, went into one-step reverse transcription and amplification. Using its own MiXCR run on the multiplex PCR reads, TCRdb lists one record per CDR3 protein. This sample has fewer than 500,000 distinct CDR3 sequences, with around 45% found just once. The sequencing input was glioma tissue, nonneoplastic brain tissue, or PBMCs (not recorded which). The sequence was collected from a human donor with low-grade glioma or glioblastoma, undergoing nonglioma brain surgery, or in good health (not recorded which). The chain recombines TRBV20-1 with TRBJ2-3; D may correspond to TRBD1 or TRBD2 (7 bases each). Here the CDR3 DNA reads TGCAGTGCTAGACATAGGGGGAGGGGGCCCACAGATACGCAGTATTTT. This sequence encodes CSARHRGRGPTDTQYF.